These 2 T cell receptor beta chains were sequenced from one sample in a study of T cells expressing NK-cell markers. TCRdb re-called the 5' RACE reads and gives one entry per CDR3 protein, without DNA. The table counts more than 250,000 distinct CDR3 sequences; about 0.39% lies in the top ten. Sequencing used blood T cells: a sorted CD56 or NKG2C T cell subset, CD4+ or CD8+ T cells, or bulk PBMC T cells (not recorded which). The receptors were sampled from a man aged 18-30 years in good health.

The J gene is TRBJ2-1, the V gene TRBV12-3 or TRBV12-4; the TCRdb D gene call, TRBD2, has no DNA to confirm it. CDR3 size: 15 residues. The CDR3 sequence is CASSRVGGGVGEQFF.

V gene TRBV30 combines with J gene TRBJ1-1. CDR3 size: 13 residues. Germline V gene data show CDR1 as GTSNPN and CDR2 as SVGIG (reference sequence). The CDR3 protein is CACPHGGNTEAFF.